One T cell receptor beta chain is described in this entry. This entry is derived from a study of ipilimumab plus nivolumab after autologous stem cell transplantation. Study-level information: Typical patient got a few ipilimumab doses and seven to nine nivolumab doses (median).

Some clones are missing from TCRdb's copy, which holds only in-frame ones; the method was immunoSEQ multiplex PCR. The sample has roughly 45,000 clones, 88% seen once. The CDR3 length is 16 residues. Germline V gives CDR1 LNHDA, CDR2 SQIVND (reference sequence). V was cut by 4 bases and J by 2 bases, with 15 bases left in between. The sequences come from PBMCs, collected in a trial of ipilimumab plus nivolumab as post-transplant consolidation. The source of this sequence is a male donor with multiple myeloma. The rearrangement links TRBV19 to TRBJ1-5; maybe TRBD1 (6 bases). The DNA for the CDR3 is TGTGCCAGTAGTACCATAGGGGGTGGCGGCAATCAGCCCCAGCATTTT. It encodes CASSTIGGGGNQPQHF.